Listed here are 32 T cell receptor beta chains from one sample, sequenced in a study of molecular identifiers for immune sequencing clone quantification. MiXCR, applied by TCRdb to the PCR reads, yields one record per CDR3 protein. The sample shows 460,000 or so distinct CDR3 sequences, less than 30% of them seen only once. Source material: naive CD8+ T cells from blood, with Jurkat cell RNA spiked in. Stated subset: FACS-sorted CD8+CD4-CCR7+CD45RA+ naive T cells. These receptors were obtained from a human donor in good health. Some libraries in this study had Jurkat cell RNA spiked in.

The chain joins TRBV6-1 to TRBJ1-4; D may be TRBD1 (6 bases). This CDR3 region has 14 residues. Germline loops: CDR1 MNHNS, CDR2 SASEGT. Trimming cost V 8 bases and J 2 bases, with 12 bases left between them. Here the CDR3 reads CASCIRGTNEKLFF. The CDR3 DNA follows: TGTGCCAGCTGTATCAGGGGCACTAATGAAAAACTGTTTTTT.

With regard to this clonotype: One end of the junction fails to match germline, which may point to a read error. CDR3 loop: CASSIVPGTGERFF. CDR3 sequence (DNA): TGTGCCAGTAGTATTGTCCCGGGGACCGGGGAGCGGTTTTTT. The V call is TRBV19, the J call TRBJ2-2; D is possibly TRBD1 or TRBD2 (5 bases each). Germline CDR1 and CDR2: LNHDA and SQIVND (reference sequence). The length of the CDR3 is 14 residues.

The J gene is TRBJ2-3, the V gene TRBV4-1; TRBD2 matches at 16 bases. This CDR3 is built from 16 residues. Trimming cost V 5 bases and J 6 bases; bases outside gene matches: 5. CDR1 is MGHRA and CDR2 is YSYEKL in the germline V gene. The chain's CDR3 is CASSGTSGGAIDTQYF. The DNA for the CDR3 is TGCGCCAGCAGCGGGACTAGCGGGGGGGCCATCGATACGCAGTATTTT.

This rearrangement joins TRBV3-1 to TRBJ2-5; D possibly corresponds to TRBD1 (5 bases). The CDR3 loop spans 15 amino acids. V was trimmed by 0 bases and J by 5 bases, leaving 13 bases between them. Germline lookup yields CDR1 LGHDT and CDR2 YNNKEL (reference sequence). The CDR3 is CASSQEPQGWETQYF. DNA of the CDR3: TGTGCCAGCAGCCAAGAGCCTCAGGGTTGGGAGACCCAGTACTTC.

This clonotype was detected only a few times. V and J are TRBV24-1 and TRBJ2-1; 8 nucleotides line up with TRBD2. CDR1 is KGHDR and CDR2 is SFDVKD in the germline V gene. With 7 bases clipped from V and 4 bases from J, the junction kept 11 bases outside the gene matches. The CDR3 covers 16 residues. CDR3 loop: CATSRREGGAYNEQFF. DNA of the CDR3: TGTGCCACCAGCCGCCGGGAGGGGGGCGCTTACAATGAGCAGTTCTTC.

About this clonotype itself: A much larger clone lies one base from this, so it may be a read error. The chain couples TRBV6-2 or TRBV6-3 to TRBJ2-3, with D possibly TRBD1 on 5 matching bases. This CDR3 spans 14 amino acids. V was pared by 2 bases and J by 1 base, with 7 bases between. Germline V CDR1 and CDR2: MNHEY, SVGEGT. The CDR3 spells CASSYLTGTDTQYF. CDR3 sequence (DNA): TGTGCCAGCAGTTACCTGACAGGCACAGATACGCAGTATTTT.

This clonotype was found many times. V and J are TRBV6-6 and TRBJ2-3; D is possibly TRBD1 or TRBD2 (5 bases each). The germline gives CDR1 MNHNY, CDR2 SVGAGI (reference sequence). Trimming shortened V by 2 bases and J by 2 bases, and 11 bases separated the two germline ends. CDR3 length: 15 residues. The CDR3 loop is CASSYERGDTDTQYF. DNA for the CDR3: TGTGCCAGCAGTTACGAGAGGGGCGACACAGATACGCAGTATTTT.

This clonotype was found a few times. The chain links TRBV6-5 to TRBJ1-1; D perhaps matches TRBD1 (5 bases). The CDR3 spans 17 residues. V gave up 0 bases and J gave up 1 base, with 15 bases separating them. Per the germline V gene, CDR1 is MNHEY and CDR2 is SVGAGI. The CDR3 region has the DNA TGTGCCAGCAGTTACTCGCTCCAGGCCCAGGGGAACACTGAAGCTTTCTTT. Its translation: CASSYSLQAQGNTEAFF.

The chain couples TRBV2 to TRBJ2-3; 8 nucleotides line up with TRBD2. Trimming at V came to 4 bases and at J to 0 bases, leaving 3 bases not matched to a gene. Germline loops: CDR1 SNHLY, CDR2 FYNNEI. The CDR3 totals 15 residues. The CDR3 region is CASSGRGGSTDTQYF. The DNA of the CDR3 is TGTGCCAGCAGTGGTCGGGGGGGGAGCACAGATACGCAGTATTTT.

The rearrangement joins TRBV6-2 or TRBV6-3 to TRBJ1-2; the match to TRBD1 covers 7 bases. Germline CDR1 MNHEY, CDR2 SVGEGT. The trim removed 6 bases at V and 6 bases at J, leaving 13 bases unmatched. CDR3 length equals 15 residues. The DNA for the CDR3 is TGTGCCAGCAGCCAATCCTGGACAGGAGATAATGGCTACACCTTC. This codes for CASSQSWTGDNGYTF.

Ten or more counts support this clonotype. Written as DNA, the CDR3 is TGCGCCAGCAGCCAAGAATGGGGAATTGGGTCGCCCCTCCACTTT. Protein: CASSQEWGIGSPLHF. This chain connects TRBV4-3 to TRBJ1-6; D not resolved. V was clipped by 0 bases and J by 13 bases, with 16 bases between them. The CDR3 has 15 residues. Germline CDR1 LGHNA, CDR2 YSLEER.

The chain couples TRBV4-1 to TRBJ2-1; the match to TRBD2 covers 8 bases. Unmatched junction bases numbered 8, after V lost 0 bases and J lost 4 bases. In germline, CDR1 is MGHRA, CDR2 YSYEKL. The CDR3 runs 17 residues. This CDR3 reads CASSQEGPGLGYNEQFF. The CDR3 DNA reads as TGCGCCAGCAGCCAAGAGGGGCCGGGACTAGGTTACAATGAGCAGTTCTTC.

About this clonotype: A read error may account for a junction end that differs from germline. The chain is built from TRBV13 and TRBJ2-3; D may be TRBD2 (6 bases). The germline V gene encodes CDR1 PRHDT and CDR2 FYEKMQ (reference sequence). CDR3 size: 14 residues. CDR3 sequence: CASSSGTSTDTRYF. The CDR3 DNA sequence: TGTGCCAGCAGCTCGGGAACTAGCACAGATACGCGGTATTTT.

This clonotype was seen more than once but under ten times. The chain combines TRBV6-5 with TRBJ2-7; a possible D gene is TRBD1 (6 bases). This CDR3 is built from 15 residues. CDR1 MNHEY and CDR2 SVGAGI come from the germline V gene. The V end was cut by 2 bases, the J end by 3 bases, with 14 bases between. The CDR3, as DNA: TGTGCCAGCAGTTACGACGGAGTGGGACACTACGAGCAGTACTTC. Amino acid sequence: CASSYDGVGHYEQYF.

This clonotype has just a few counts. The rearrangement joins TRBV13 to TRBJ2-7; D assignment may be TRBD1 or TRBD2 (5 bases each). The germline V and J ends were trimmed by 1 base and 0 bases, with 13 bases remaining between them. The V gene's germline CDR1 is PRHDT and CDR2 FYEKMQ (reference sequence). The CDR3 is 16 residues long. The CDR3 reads CASSLAGSTSSYEQYF. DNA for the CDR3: TGTGCCAGCAGCTTAGCAGGGAGTACTAGCTCCTACGAGCAGTACTTC.

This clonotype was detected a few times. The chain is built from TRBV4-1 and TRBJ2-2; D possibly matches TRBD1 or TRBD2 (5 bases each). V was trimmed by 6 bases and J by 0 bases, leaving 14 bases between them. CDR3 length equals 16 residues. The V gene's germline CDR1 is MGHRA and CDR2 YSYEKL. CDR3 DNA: TGCGCCAGCAGTCACCGGGACGTATCGAACACCGGGGAGCTGTTTTTT. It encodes CASSHRDVSNTGELFF.

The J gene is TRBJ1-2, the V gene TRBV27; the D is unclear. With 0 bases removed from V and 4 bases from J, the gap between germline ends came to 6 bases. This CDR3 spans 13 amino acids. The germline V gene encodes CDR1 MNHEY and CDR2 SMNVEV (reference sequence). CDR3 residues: CASSLSEGYGYTF. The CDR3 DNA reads TGTGCCAGCAGTTTATCGGAGGGCTATGGCTACACCTTC.

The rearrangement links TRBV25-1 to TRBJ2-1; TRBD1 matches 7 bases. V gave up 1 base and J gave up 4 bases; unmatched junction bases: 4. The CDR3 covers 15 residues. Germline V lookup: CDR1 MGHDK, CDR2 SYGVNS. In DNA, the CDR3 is TGTGCCAGCAGTGAATTGGGGACAGCTTACAATGAGCAGTTCTTC. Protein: CASSELGTAYNEQFF.

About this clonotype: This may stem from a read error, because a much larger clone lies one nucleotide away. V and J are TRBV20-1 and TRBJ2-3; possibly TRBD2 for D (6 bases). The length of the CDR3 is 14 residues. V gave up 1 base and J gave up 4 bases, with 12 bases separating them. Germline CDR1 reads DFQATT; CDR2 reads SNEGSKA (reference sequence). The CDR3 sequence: CSARGREEPDTQYF. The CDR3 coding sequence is TGCAGTGCTAGAGGGAGGGAGGAACCAGATACGCAGTATTTT.

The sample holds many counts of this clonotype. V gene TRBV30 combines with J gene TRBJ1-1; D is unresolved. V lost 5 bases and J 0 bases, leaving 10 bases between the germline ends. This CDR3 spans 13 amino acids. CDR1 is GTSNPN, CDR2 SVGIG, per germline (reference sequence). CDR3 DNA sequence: TGTGCCTGGGGTTCTACCATGAACACTGAAGCTTTCTTT. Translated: CAWGSTMNTEAFF.

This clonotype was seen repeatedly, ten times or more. The DNA of the CDR3 is TGCAGTGCCCCCGGGACTGGCAGATACGAGCAGTACTTC. This gives the protein CSAPGTGRYEQYF. V gene TRBV20-1 combines with J gene TRBJ2-7; possible D gene TRBD2, 6 bases. The CDR3 runs 13 residues. The V end lost 6 bases, the J end lost 4 bases, and 16 bases lay between the germline ends. CDR1 DFQATT and CDR2 SNEGSKA come from the germline V gene (reference sequence).

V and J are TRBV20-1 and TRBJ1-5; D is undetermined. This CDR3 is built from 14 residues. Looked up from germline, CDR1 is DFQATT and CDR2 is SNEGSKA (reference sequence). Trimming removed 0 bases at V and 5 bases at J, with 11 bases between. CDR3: CSARDREPYQPQHF. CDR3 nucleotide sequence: TGCAGTGCTAGAGATCGGGAACCTTATCAGCCCCAGCATTTT.

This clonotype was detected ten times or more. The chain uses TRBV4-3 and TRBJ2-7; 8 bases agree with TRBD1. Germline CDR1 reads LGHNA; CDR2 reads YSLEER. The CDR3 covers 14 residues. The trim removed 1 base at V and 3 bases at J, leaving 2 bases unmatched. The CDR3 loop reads CASSQADRGYEQYF. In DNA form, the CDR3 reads TGCGCCAGCAGCCAAGCCGACAGGGGCTACGAGCAGTACTTC.

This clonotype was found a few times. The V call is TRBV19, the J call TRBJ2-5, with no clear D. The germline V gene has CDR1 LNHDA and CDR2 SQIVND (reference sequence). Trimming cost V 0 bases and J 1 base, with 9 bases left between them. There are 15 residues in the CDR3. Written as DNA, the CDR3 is TGTGCCAGTAGTATAGATCGCGGATTCCAAGAGACCCAGTACTTC. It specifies CASSIDRGFQETQYF.

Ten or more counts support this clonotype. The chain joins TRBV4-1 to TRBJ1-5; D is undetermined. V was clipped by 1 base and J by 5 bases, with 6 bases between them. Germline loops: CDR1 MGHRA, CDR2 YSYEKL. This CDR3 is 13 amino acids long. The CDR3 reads CASSQARDQPQHF. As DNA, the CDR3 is TGCGCCAGCAGCCAAGCGAGGGATCAGCCCCAGCATTTT.

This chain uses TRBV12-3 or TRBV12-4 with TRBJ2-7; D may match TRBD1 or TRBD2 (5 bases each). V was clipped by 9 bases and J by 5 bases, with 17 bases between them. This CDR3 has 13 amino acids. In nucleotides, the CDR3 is TGTGCCAGTTCCAGGGAGCGTTTCGACGAGCAGTACTTC. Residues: CASSRERFDEQYF.

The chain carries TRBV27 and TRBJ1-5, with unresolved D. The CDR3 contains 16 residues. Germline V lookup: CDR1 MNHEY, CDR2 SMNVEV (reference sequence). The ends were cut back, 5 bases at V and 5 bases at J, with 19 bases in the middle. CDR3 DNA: TGTGCCAGCAGTCCACAAGGACCGCCTTCCGATCAGCCCCAGCATTTT. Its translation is CASSPQGPPSDQPQHF.

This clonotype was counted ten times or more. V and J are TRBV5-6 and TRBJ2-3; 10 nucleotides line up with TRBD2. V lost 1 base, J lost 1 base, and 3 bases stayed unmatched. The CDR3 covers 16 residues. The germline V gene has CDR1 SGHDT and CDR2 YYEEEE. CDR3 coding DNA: TGTGCCAGCAGCTTGTTAGGGACTAGCGGCACAGATACGCAGTATTTT. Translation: CASSLLGTSGTDTQYF.

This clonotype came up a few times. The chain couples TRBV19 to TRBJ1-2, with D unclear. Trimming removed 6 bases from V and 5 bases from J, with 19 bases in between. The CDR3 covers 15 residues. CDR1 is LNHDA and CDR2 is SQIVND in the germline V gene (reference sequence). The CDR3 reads CASSLITADVYGYTF. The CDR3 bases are TGTGCCAGTAGCCTCATAACGGCGGACGTGTATGGCTACACCTTC.

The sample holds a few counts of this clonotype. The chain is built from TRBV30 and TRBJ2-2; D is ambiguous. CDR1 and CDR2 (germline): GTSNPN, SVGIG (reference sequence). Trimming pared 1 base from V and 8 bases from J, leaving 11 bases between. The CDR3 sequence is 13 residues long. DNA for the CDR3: TGTGCCTGGAGTGGGGTGTTCGTAGGGGAGCTGTTTTTT. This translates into CAWSGVFVGELFF. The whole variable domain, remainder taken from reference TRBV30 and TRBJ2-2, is SQTIHQWPATLVQPVGSPLSLECTVEGTSNPNLYWYRQAAGRGLQLLFYSVGIGQISSEVPQNLSASRPQDRQFILSSKKLLLSDSGFYLCAWSGVFVGELFFGEGSRLTVL.

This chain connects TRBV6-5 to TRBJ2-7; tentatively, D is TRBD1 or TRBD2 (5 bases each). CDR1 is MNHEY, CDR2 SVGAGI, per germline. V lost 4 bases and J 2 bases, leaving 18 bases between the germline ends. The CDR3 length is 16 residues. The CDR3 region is CASSLTPRDGAYEQYF. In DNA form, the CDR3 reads TGTGCCAGCAGTTTAACTCCCCGGGACGGGGCCTACGAGCAGTACTTC.

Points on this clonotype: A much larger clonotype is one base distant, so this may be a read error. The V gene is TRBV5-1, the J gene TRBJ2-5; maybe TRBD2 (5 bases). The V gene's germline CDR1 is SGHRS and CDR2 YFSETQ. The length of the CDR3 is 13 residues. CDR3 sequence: CDSSWLAEETQYF. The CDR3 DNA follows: TGCGACAGCAGCTGGCTAGCAGAAGAGACCCAGTACTTC.